This record concerns one T cell receptor (beta chain) sequence. Its cognate antigen is unknown. The data belong to a study of pediatric ulcerative colitis. Notes on the study in general: No controls had the two rectal clonotypes shared by ulcerative colitis patients. Clonal expansions reduced rectal repertoire diversity in acute severe colitis. A couple of patients' blood samples yielded substantially fewer templates.

TCRdb's table, derived via immunoSEQ multiplex PCR, lists solely in-frame clones and lacks some. Of tens of thousands of clones detected, 75% to 90% appear once; the ten largest clones hold around 1.5%. Control subjects, colonoscoped for suspected IBD, had macroscopically and histologically normal endoscopy. Sequenced: blood. The origin of this receptor is a boy aged 5-17 years who was a control in a study of pediatric ulcerative colitis.

The CDR3 spells CASTRQGSLNTEAFF. For the CDR3, the DNA is TGTGCCAGTACCCGACAGGGATCCCTGAACACTGAAGCTTTCTTT. The chain couples TRBV19 to TRBJ1-1; TRBD1 aligns across 7 bases. The V gene's germline CDR1 is LNHDA and CDR2 SQIVND (reference sequence). The length of the CDR3 is 15 residues. With V trimmed by 7 bases and J by 0 bases, 8 bases remained unmatched.